The 7 T cell receptor beta chains below all came from one sample that was sequenced in a study of blood T cells in healthy people across ages. Together with a sample-barcoded 5' primer, a J-beta primer mix was included in a second PCR lasting about 6 to 11 cycles. TCRdb reprocessed the 5' RACE reads via MiXCR and lists one record per CDR3 protein. There are roughly 730,000 distinct CDR3 sequences in the sample; roughly 50% occur only once, and about a quarter lies in the top ten. Sequenced: blood. All receptors come from a man aged 40-49 years in good health.

This clonotype turned up a few times. The V and J genes are TRBV12-3 or TRBV12-4 and TRBJ2-2, with TRBD1 matching 8 bases. The CDR3 is made up of 15 amino acids. Unmatched junction bases numbered 8, after V lost 7 bases and J lost 4 bases. The DNA for the CDR3 is TGTGCCAGCACCAAAGGACAGGGCGGCACCGGGGAGCTGTTTTTT. As protein: CASTKGQGGTGELFF.

The chain employs TRBV6-5 and TRBJ2-1; D is uncertain. The DNA end favors TRBJ2-7, so the J call may be wrong. The CDR3 runs 15 residues. Germline V gene lookup returns CDR1 MNHEY and CDR2 SVGAGI. CDR3 amino acids: CASTHRTLSYNEQYF. The CDR3, as DNA: TGTGCCAGCACCCACCGAACCCTCTCCTACAATGAGCAGTACTTC.

On this clonotype itself: This could be a read error, since a much larger clone is one nucleotide away. The chain uses TRBV7-9 and TRBJ2-1; unclear D gene. CDR3 length: 12 residues. Germline CDR1 reads SEHNR; CDR2 reads FQNEAQ (reference sequence). Trimming removed 0 bases at V and 6 bases at J, with 3 bases between. CDR3 region: CASSLAANEQFF. The CDR3 region has the DNA TGTGCCAGCAGCTTAGCGGCCAATGAGCAGTTCTTC.

J is TRBJ2-5 and V is TRBV20-1; TRBD1 or TRBD2 may be the D gene (5 bases each). The CDR3 has 14 residues. Germline-derived CDR1 and CDR2 are DFQATT and SNEGSKA (reference sequence). V lost 1 base, J lost 0 bases, and 9 bases lay in between. CDR3 amino acids: CSARGGPYQETQYF. The CDR3 nucleotides are TGCAGTGCTAGAGGGGGACCGTACCAAGAGACCCAGTACTTC.

The V gene is TRBV4-2, the J gene TRBJ1-2, with a tentative D call TRBD1 (5 bases). This CDR3 comprises 15 residues. With 5 bases removed from V and 4 bases from J, the gap between germline ends came to 17 bases. In germline, CDR1 is LGHNA, CDR2 YNFKEQ. In DNA, the CDR3 is TGTGCCAGCAGCATCCGTGGGGGAGAGGGCTATGGCTACACCTTC. This translates into CASSIRGGEGYGYTF.

The sample holds a few counts of this clonotype. The chain recombines TRBV27 with TRBJ2-5; maybe TRBD2 (6 bases). V was trimmed by 5 bases and J by 5 bases, leaving 21 bases between them. The CDR3 is 16 amino acids. CDR1 and CDR2 (germline): MNHEY, SMNVEV (reference sequence). CDR3 sequence: CASSPLGPNGGETQYF. The CDR3 coding sequence is TGTGCCAGCAGTCCCCTGGGTCCGAACGGAGGGGAGACCCAGTACTTC.

The J gene is TRBJ1-1, the V gene TRBV4-2; D not certain. Germline V gene data show CDR1 as LGHNA and CDR2 as YNFKEQ. The CDR3 is made up of 16 amino acids. The V gene lost 0 bases and the J gene lost 7 bases, with 18 bases spanning the gap. CDR3 residues: CASSQDLDPREFEAFF. Here the CDR3 DNA reads TGTGCCAGCAGCCAAGATCTCGACCCCCGTGAGTTTGAAGCTTTCTTT.